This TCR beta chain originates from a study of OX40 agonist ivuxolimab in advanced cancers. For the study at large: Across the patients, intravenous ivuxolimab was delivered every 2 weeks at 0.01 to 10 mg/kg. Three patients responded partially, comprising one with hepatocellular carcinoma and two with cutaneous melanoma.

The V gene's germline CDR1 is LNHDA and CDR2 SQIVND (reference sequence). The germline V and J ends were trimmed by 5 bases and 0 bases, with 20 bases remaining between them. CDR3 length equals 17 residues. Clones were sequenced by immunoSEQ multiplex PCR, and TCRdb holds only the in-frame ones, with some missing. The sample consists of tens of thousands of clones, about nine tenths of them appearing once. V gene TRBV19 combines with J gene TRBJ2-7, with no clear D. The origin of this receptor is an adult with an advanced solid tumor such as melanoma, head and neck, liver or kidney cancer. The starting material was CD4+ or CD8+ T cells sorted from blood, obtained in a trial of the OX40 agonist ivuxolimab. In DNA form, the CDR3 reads TGTGCCAGTAGTCACCCAAGCGTCACTATGAGCTCCTACGAGCAGTACTTC. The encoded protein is CASSHPSVTMSSYEQYF.